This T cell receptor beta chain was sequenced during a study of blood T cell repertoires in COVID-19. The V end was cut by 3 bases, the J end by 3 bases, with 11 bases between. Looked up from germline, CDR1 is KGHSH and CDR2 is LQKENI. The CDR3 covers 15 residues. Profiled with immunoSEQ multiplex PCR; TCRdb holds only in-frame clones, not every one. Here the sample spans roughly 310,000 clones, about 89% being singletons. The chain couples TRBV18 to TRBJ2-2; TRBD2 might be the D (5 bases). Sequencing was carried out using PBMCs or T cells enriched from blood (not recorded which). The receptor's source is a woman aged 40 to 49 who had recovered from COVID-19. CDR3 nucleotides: TGTGCCAGCTCACCCGGGATTGCGGACACCGGGGAGCTGTTTTTT. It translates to CASSPGIADTGELFF. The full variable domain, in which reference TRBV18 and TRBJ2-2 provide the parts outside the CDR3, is NAGVMQNPRHLVRRRGQEARLRCSPMKGHSHVYWYRQLPEEGLKFMVYLQKENIIDESGMPKERFSAEFPKEGPSILRIQQVVRGDSAAYFCASSPGIADTGELFFGEGSRLTVL.